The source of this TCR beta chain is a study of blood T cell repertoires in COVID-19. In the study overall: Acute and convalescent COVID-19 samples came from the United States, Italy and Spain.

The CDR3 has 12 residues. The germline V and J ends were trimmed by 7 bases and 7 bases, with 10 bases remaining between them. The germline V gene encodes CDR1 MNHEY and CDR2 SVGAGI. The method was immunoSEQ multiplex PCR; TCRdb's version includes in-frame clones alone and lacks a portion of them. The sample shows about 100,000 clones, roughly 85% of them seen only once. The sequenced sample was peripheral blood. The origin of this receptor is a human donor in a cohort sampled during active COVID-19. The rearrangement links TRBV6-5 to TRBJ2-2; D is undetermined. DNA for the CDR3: TGTGCCAGCACGAGGCTGAGCGGGGAGCTGTTTTTT. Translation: CASTRLSGELFF.